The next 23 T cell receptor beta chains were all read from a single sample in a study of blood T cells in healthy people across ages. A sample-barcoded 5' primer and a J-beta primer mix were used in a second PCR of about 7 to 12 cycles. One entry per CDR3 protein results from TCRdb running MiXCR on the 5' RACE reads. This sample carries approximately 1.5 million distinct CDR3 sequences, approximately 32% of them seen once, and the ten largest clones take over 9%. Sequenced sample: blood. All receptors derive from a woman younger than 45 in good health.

The CDR3 here is CASSYQGVSTEAFF. The CDR3, as DNA: TGTGCCAGCAGCTACCAGGGGGTAAGCACTGAAGCTTTCTTT. The rearrangement joins TRBV5-5 to TRBJ1-1; 7 positions match TRBD1. Germline assignment: CDR1 SGHKS and CDR2 YYEKEE (reference sequence). This CDR3 region has 14 residues. With V trimmed by 3 bases and J by 4 bases, 6 bases remained unmatched.

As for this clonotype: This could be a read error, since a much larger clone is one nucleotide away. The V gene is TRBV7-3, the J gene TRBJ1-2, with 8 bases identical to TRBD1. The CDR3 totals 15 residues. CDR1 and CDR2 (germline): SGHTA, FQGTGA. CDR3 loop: CASSLRRTGLYGCTF. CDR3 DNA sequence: TGTGCCAGCAGCTTAAGACGGACAGGGCTCTATGGCTGCACCTTC.

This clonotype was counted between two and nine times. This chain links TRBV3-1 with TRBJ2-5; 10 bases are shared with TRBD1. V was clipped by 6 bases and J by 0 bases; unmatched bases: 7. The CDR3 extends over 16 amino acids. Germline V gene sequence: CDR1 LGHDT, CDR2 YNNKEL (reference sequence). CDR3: CASRRTGGAYQETQYF. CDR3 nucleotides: TGTGCCAGCAGACGGACAGGGGGGGCGTACCAAGAGACCCAGTACTTC.

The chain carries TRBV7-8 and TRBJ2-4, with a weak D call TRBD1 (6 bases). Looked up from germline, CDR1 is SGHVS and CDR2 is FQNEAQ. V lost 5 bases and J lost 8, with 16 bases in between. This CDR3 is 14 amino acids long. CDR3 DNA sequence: TGTGCCAGCAGCCCCAGGGGTTCGATCCACATTCAGTACTTC. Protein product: CASSPRGSIHIQYF. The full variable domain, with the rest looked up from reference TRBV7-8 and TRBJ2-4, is GAGVSQSPRYKVAKRGQDVALRCDPISGHVSLFWYQQALGQGPEFLTYFQNEAQLDKSGLPSDRFFAERPEGSVSTLKIQRTQQEDSAVYLCASSPRGSIHIQYFGAGTRLSVL.

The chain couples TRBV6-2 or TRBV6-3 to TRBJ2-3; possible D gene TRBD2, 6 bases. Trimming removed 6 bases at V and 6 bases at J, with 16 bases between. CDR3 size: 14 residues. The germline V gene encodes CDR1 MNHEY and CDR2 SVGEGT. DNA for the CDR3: TGTGCCAGCAGCCGGGCACTAGCTATGGATACGCAGTATTTT. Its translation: CASSRALAMDTQYF.

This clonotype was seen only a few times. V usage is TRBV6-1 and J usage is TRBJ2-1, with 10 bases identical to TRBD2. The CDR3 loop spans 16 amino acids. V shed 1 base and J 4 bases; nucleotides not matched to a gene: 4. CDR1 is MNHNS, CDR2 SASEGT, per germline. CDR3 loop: CASSEESGGVYNEQFF. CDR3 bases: TGTGCCAGCAGTGAAGAAAGCGGGGGGGTATACAATGAGCAGTTCTTC.

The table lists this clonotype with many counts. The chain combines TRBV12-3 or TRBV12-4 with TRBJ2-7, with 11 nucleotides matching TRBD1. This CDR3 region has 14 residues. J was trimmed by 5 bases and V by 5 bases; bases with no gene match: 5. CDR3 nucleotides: TGTGCCAGCAGTACATGGACAGGGGGCGACGAGCAGTACTTC. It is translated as CASSTWTGGDEQYF.

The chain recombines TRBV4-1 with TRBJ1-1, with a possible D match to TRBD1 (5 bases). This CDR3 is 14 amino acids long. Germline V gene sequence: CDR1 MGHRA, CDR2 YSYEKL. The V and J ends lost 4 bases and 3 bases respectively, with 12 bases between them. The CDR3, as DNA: TGCGCCAGCAGCCGCCCGGTCAGGGACACTGAAGCTTTCTTT. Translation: CASSRPVRDTEAFF.

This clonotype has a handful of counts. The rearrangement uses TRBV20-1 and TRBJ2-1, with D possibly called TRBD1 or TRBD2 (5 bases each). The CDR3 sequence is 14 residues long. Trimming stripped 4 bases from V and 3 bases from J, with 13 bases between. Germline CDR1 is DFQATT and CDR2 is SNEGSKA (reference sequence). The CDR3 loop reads CSATDGAHYNEQFF. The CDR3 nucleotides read TGCAGTGCTACGGACGGGGCGCACTACAATGAGCAGTTCTTC.

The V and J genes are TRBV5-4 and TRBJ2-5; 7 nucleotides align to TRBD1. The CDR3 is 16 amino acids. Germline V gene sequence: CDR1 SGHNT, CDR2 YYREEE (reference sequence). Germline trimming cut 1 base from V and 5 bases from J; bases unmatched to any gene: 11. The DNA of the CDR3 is TGTGCCAGCAGCTTGCACAACGACAGGGTCGGGGAGACCCAGTACTTC. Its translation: CASSLHNDRVGETQYF.

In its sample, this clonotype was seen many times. The CDR3 sequence is CASSAEGLAGGLETQYF. The CDR3 region has the DNA TGTGCCAGCAGCGCGGAGGGACTAGCGGGAGGACTAGAGACCCAGTACTTC. V is TRBV7-2 and J is TRBJ2-5; 15 nucleotides agree with TRBD2. The trim removed 5 bases at V and 4 bases at J, leaving 8 bases unmatched. The germline gives CDR1 SGHTA, CDR2 FQGNSA. This CDR3 is built from 17 residues.

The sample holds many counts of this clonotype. CDR3 sequence: CASTERAGVRSYNEQFF. The CDR3 DNA sequence: TGTGCCAGCACCGAGCGCGCGGGAGTGAGGTCCTACAATGAGCAGTTCTTC. The chain is built from TRBV9 and TRBJ2-1, with 7 bases lining up with TRBD2. The CDR3 consists of 17 residues. Losses at the gene ends were 6 bases for V and 1 base for J; bases not matched to a gene: 13. From germline, CDR1 is SGDLS and CDR2 YYNGEE. Together with reference TRBV9 and TRBJ2-1, the CDR3 gives the full variable domain: DSGVTQTPKHLITATGQRVTLRCSPRSGDLSVYWYQQSLDQGLQFLIQYYNGEERAKGNILERFSAQQFPDLHSELNLSSLELGDSALYFCASTERAGVRSYNEQFFGPGTRLTVL.

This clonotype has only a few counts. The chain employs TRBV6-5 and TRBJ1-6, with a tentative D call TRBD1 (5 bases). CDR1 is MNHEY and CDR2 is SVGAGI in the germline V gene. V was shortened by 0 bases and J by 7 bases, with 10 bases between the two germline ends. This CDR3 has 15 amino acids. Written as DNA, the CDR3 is TGTGCCAGCAGTTACTCTATAGGGGTAAATTCACCCCTCCACTTT. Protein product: CASSYSIGVNSPLHF.

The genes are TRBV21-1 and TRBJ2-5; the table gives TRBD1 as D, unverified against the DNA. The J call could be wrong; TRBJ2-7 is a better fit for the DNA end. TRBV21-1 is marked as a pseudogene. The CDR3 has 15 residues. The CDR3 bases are TGTGCCAGCAGCAACCTCAGGACAGGGGGACACGAGCAGTACTTC. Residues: CASSNLRTGGHEQYF.

Here the CDR3 reads CASSPRDSGGYEQYF. CDR3 bases: TGTGCCAGCAGCCCCCGGGACTCGGGGGGCTACGAGCAGTACTTC. The chain couples TRBV2 to TRBJ2-7; 7 bases are shared with TRBD2. Germline assignment: CDR1 SNHLY and CDR2 FYNNEI. The length of the CDR3 is 15 residues. V was clipped by 6 bases and J by 3 bases; unmatched bases: 11.

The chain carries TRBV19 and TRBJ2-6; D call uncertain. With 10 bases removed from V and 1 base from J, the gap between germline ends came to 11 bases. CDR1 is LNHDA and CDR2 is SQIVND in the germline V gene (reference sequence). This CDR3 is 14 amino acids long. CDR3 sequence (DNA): TGTGCCACCTCTAGTGGATCTGGGGCCAACGTCCTGACTTTC. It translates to CATSSGSGANVLTF. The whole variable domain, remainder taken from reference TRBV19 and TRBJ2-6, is DGGITQSPKYLFRKEGQNVTLSCEQNLNHDAMYWYRQDPGQGLRLIYYSQIVNDFQKGDIAEGYSVSREKKESFPLTVTSAQKNPTAFYLCATSSGSGANVLTFGAGSRLTVL.

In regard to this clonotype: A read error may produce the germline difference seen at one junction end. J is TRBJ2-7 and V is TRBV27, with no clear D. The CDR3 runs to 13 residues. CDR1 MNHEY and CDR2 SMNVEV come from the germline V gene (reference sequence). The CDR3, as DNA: TGCGCCAGCAGCCCTTTACGCCCCTACGAGCAGTACTTC. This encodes CASSPLRPYEQYF.

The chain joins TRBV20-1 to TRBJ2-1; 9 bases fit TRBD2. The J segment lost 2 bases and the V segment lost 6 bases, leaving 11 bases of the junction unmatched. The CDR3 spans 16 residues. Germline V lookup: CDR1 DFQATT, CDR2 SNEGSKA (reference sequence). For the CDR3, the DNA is TGCAGTGCCCTCGGGCTAGCGGGACTGACCTACAATGAGCAGTTCTTC. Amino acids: CSALGLAGLTYNEQFF.

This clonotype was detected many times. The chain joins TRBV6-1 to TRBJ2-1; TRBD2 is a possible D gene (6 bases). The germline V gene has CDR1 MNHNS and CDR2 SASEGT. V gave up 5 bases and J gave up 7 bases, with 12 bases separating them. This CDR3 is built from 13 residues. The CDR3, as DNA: TGTGCCAGCAGTTCTCTGGGGAGGAATGAGCAGTTCTTC. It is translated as CASSSLGRNEQFF.

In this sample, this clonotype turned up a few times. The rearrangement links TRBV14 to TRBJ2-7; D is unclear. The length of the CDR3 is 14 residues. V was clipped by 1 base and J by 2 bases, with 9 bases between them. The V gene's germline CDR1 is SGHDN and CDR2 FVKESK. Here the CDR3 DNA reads TGTGCCAGCAGCCAAGCGCGGATCCCCTACGAGCAGTACTTC. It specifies CASSQARIPYEQYF.

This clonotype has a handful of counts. Here the CDR3 DNA reads TGTGCCAGCAGCCATGGGACCTCGCCCCACGAGCAGTACTTC. It yields the protein CASSHGTSPHEQYF. The chain couples TRBV3-1 to TRBJ2-7; D tentatively reads TRBD1 or TRBD2 (5 bases each). CDR1 and CDR2 (germline): LGHDT, YNNKEL (reference sequence). This CDR3 region has 14 residues. Between the trimmed V and J ends, which lost 3 bases and 5 bases, there was a span of 14 bases.

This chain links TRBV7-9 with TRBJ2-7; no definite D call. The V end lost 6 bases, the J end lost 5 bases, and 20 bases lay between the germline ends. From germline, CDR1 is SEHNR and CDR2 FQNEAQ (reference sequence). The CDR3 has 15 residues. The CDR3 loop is CASRDASGRTHEQYF. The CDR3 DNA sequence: TGTGCCAGCAGAGATGCTTCTGGCAGGACCCACGAGCAGTACTTC.

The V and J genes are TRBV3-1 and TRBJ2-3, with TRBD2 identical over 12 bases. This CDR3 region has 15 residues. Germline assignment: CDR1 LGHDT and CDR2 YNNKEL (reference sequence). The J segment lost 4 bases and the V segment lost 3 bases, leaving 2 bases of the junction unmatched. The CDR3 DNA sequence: TGTGCCAGCAGCCAGACTAGCGGGAGAGCAGATACGCAGTATTTT. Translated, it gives CASSQTSGRADTQYF.